Presented here are 26 T cell receptor beta chains from one specimen sequenced in a study of T cells in women clearing cervical HPV infection. The assay was immunoSEQ multiplex PCR, and TCRdb's table has in-frame clones only and misses some. Here the sample table reports 30,000 or so clones. The specimen was blood buffy coat. The receptors shown here come from a woman aged 18-69 years with a cervical HPV16 infection that either progressed to CIN3+ or cleared (not recorded which).

As concerns this clone: The sequenced fragment ends 3 residues before the CDR3 boundary, so the rest is inferred from the germline J gene. The V gene is TRBV9, the J gene TRBJ2-2; 10 nucleotides line up with TRBD1. The V gene end was trimmed by 4 bases and the J gene end by 4 bases; junction bases not matched to a gene: 4. The CDR3 runs 15 residues. The germline CDR1 and CDR2 sequences are SGDLS and YYNGEE. CDR3 sequence: CASSTRTGGTGELFF. CDR3 DNA, as far as it was read: TGTGCCAGCAGCACCCGGACAGGGGGCACCGGGGAG.

A word on this clone: The read halts 3 residues ahead of the CDR3 end, with the missing end drawn from the germline J gene. The V and J genes are TRBV7-3 and TRBJ1-2, with D unresolved. CDR3 length: 14 residues. Looked up from germline, CDR1 is SGHTA and CDR2 is FQGTGA. The CDR3 protein is CASSSTSGNNDYTF. Partial CDR3 DNA: TGTGCCAGCAGCTCGACTAGCGGGAACAATGAC.

Regarding this clone: Read coverage stops 3 residues before the CDR3 terminus; the germline J gene supplies the remainder. The chain recombines TRBV6-2 or TRBV6-3 with TRBJ2-2, with TRBD1 matching 7 bases. The CDR3 runs 15 residues. The junction had 5 bases not matched to a gene; V was cut back by 5 bases and J by 2 bases. The germline gives CDR1 MNHEY, CDR2 SVGEGT. CDR3 loop: CASSTGTENTGELFF. The covered CDR3 bases are TGTGCCAGCAGTACCGGGACAGAAAACACCGGGGAG.

In the case of this clone: The read is 3 residues too short to cover the CDR3 end, so that end is filled in from the germline J gene. The V and J genes are TRBV20-1 and TRBJ1-6; D is perhaps TRBD1 (5 bases). Trimming shortened V by 1 base and J by 4 bases, and 14 bases separated the two germline ends. Germline V gene lookup returns CDR1 DFQATT and CDR2 SNEGSKA (reference sequence). This CDR3 is 16 amino acids long. The chain's CDR3 is CSARVEGRGYNSPLHF. The CDR3 DNA, read in part, is TGCAGTGCTAGAGTGGAAGGGAGGGGATATAATTCACCC.

On this clone: The CDR3 goes on 3 residues after the read ends, and that part is filled in from the germline J gene. V usage is TRBV7-6 and J usage is TRBJ2-1; the D gene is possibly TRBD1 (6 bases). Germline CDR1 reads SGHVS; CDR2 reads FNYEAQ. The CDR3 runs 14 residues. Trimming left V 2 bases short and J 2 bases short, with 7 bases between. CDR3 region: CASSLQGTYNEQFF. The CDR3 DNA, read in part, is TGTGCCAGCAGCTTACAGGGGACCTACAATGAG.

Points on this clone: The missing CDR3 end, 3 residues past where the read stops, is filled in from the germline J gene. The V and J genes are TRBV28 and TRBJ2-7, with unresolved D. Trimming shortened V by 4 bases and J by 6 bases, and 10 bases separated the two germline ends. The CDR3 is 12 amino acids. In germline, CDR1 is MDHEN, CDR2 SYDVKM. The CDR3 DNA, read in part, is TGTGCCAGCAGTTCCGACAACCGCGAG. Translated, it gives CASSSDNRE. The whole CDR3 protein reads CASSSDNREQYF.

CDR3 DNA, as far as it was read: TGTGCCAGTAGTAAGAACAGGGGGGTGGAAGACGAC. As protein: CASSKNRGVEDD. The entire CDR3 is CASSKNRGVEDDYTF. V gene TRBV19 combines with J gene TRBJ1-2, with 8 nucleotides matching TRBD1. The missing CDR3 end, 3 residues past where the read stops, is filled in from the germline J gene. The CDR3 is 15 amino acids. Germline loops: CDR1 LNHDA, CDR2 SQIVND (reference sequence).

The CDR3 is CSAEKQGEETQYF. Incomplete CDR3 DNA: TGCAGTGCGGAGAAGCAGGGGGAGGAGACG. V gene TRBV20-1 combines with J gene TRBJ2-3, with TRBD1 as a possible D gene (7 bases). The read falls 3 residues short of the CDR3 end, and the missing part is taken from the germline J gene. CDR3 length: 13 residues. Germline assignment: CDR1 DFQATT and CDR2 SNEGSKA (reference sequence).

As to this clone: The CDR3 end falls 3 residues outside the read, so it is completed with the germline J gene. This chain joins TRBV29-1 and TRBJ2-2; possible D gene TRBD2, 5 bases. This CDR3 contains 11 residues. Germline V gene data show CDR1 as SQVTM and CDR2 as ANQGSEA. Trimming left V 7 bases short and J 6 bases short, with 9 bases between. This CDR3 is CSALASGELFF. The covered CDR3 bases are TGCAGCGCATTAGCGTCCGGGGAG.

With regard to this clone: The CDR3 end is not reached by the read, which stops 3 residues before it; the germline J gene fills it in. The V and J genes are TRBV11-1 and TRBJ2-2; the match to TRBD2 covers 9 bases. The CDR3 extends over 13 amino acids. Germline assignment: CDR1 SGHAT and CDR2 FQDESV (reference sequence). CDR3: CASSGGGDEKLFF. CDR3 DNA, as far as it was read: TGTGCCAGCAGCGGCGGGGGGGATGAAAAG.

Turning to this clone: The CDR3 is cut off 3 residues early in the read; its end comes from the germline J gene. This chain links TRBV18 with TRBJ1-3; D perhaps matches TRBD1 (5 bases). The CDR3 covers 16 residues. Trimming took off 6 bases at V and 0 bases at J, with 15 bases between the two ends. Germline CDR1 and CDR2: KGHSH and LQKENI. CDR3 DNA, as far as it was read: TGTGCCAGCTCCCTAAGACAGTCTTCCTCTGGAAACACC. Encoded protein: CASSLRQSSSGNT. The whole CDR3 protein is CASSLRQSSSGNTIYF.

Concerning this clone: The read stops 3 residues short of the end of the CDR3; the missing end is completed from the germline J gene. The chain couples TRBV20-1 to TRBJ2-7; D may be TRBD2 (5 bases). This CDR3 comprises 12 residues. Trimming left V 2 bases short and J 6 bases short, with 11 bases between. Germline CDR1 DFQATT, CDR2 SNEGSKA (reference sequence). The CDR3 protein is CSARHDYREQYF. The sequenced CDR3 bases are TGCAGTGCTAGACACGACTATCGCGAG.

With respect to this clone: The sequence runs out 3 residues before the end of the CDR3; the remainder is reconstructed from the germline J gene. V is TRBV7-9 and J is TRBJ2-5, with a tentative D call TRBD2 (6 bases). Germline V gene sequence: CDR1 SEHNR, CDR2 FQNEAQ (reference sequence). The CDR3 has 12 amino acids. The germline V and J ends were trimmed by 0 bases and 7 bases, with 6 bases remaining between them. CDR3 region: CASSLAEGTQYF. The CDR3 DNA, read in part, is TGTGCCAGCAGCTTAGCGGAGGGGACC.

The sequenced CDR3 bases are TGCGCCAGCAGCTTGGGGAGTCAGGTTGGATATGGC. As protein: CASSLGSQVGYG. The entire CDR3 protein reads CASSLGSQVGYGYTF. This rearrangement joins TRBV5-1 to TRBJ1-2, with D unclear. Coverage ceases 3 residues before the CDR3 finishes, and the germline J gene fills in the end. This CDR3 has 15 residues. Germline CDR1 SGHRS, CDR2 YFSETQ. The germline V and J ends were trimmed by 0 bases and 5 bases, with 14 bases remaining between them.

Here the CDR3 reads CASSKATSSYNEQFF. The sequenced part of the CDR3 DNA is TGTGCCAGCAGCAAGGCCACTAGCTCCTACAATGAG. V gene TRBV2 combines with J gene TRBJ2-1, with D tentatively TRBD2 (5 bases). The CDR3 end is not reached by the read, which stops 3 residues before it; the germline J gene fills it in. Germline CDR1 and CDR2: SNHLY and FYNNEI. V was pared by 6 bases and J by 0 bases, with 12 bases between. This CDR3 is 15 amino acids long. The full variable domain, completed using reference TRBV2 and TRBJ2-1, is EPEVTQTPSHQVTQMGQEVILRCVPISNHLYFYWYRQILGQKVEFLVSFYNNEISEKSEIFDDQFSVERPDGSNFTLKIRSTKLEDSAMYFCASSKATSSYNEQFFGPGTRLTVL.

Comment on this clone: The CDR3 end is not reached by the read, which stops 3 residues before it; the germline J gene fills it in. The chain combines TRBV7-2 with TRBJ1-2; 10 bases are a match to TRBD1. The germline V gene has CDR1 SGHTA and CDR2 FQGNSA. The CDR3 is 15 amino acids. The CDR3 loop is CASSFYGQGGNDYTF. Incomplete CDR3 DNA: TGTGCCAGCAGCTTCTACGGACAGGGGGGAAATGAC.

Of note for this clone: The read ends 3 residues early relative to the CDR3; the germline J gene fills the gap. The chain combines TRBV7-3 with TRBJ1-2; D remains unclear. Per the germline V gene, CDR1 is SGHTA and CDR2 is FQGTGA. This CDR3 spans 14 amino acids. The CDR3 loop reads CASSLAGGTYDYTF. The sequenced part of the CDR3 DNA is TGTGCCAGCAGCTTAGCGGGAGGAACCTACGAC.

As regards this clone: Read sequence stops 3 residues before the CDR3 end, and the germline J gene provides the missing end. The chain combines TRBV29-1 with TRBJ2-7; TRBD1 matches 9 bases. Germline values: CDR1 SQVTM, CDR2 ANQGSEA. This CDR3 has 12 amino acids. With V trimmed by 3 bases and J by 3 bases, 0 bases remained unmatched. This CDR3 reads CSVEGQGYEQYF. The part of the CDR3 DNA that was read is TGCAGCGTTGAGGGACAGGGCTACGAG.

Comment on this clone: The CDR3 end falls 3 residues outside the read, so it is completed with the germline J gene. The chain recombines TRBV6-2 or TRBV6-3 with TRBJ1-2; 10 bases align to TRBD1. The CDR3 is made up of 14 amino acids. In germline, CDR1 is MNHEY, CDR2 SVGEGT. V shed 5 bases, J shed 5 bases, and the junction held 5 bases outside the gene matches. The chain's CDR3 is CASSEPGQGYGYTF. The covered CDR3 bases are TGTGCCAGCAGTGAGCCGGGACAGGGGTATGGC.

In regard to this clone: The read ends 3 residues before the CDR3 terminus; that terminus is restored from the germline J gene. The chain carries TRBV19 and TRBJ1-4; D might be TRBD1 (5 bases). This CDR3 contains 17 residues. Deletions cut 7 bases from V and 0 bases from J, with 18 bases between. CDR1 LNHDA and CDR2 SQIVND come from the germline V gene (reference sequence). CDR3: CASKFHSDTPTNEKLFF. CDR3 DNA, as far as it was read: TGTGCCAGTAAGTTTCACTCGGACACCCCAACTAATGAAAAA.

Comment on this clone: Read sequence stops 3 residues before the CDR3 end, and the germline J gene provides the missing end. This chain connects TRBV4-2 to TRBJ2-3; D is perhaps TRBD1 (5 bases). This CDR3 comprises 13 residues. Germline-derived CDR1 and CDR2 are LGHNA and YNFKEQ. The CDR3 sequence: CASSQDRAQPQYF. The part of the CDR3 DNA that was read is TGTGCCAGCAGCCAAGACAGGGCTCAGCCG.

Points on this clone: The read is 3 residues too short to cover the CDR3 end, so that end is filled in from the germline J gene. The V and J genes are TRBV7-2 and TRBJ1-4; no reliable D call. Germline CDR1 is SGHTA and CDR2 is FQGNSA. CDR3 size: 14 residues. CDR3 sequence reads: CASSLQGYNSPLFF. Partial CDR3 DNA: TGTGCCAGCAGCTTACAAGGGTATAATTCACCA.

Of note for this clone: The read halts 3 residues ahead of the CDR3 end, with the missing end drawn from the germline J gene. The J gene is TRBJ1-1, the V gene TRBV20-1, with 7 positions matching TRBD1. This CDR3 is 11 amino acids long. CDR1 DFQATT and CDR2 SNEGSKA come from the germline V gene (reference sequence). Trimming cost V 6 bases and J 3 bases; bases outside gene matches: 1. Incomplete CDR3 DNA: TGCAGTGCCGGGACAGACACTGAA. Amino acids: CSAGTDTE. The entire CDR3 sequence reads CSAGTDTEAFF.

Of note for this clone: With the read ending 3 residues before the CDR3 end, the germline J gene is used to fill in that end. The V call is TRBV18, the J call TRBJ1-2; D gene ambiguous. The germline V gene encodes CDR1 KGHSH and CDR2 LQKENI. The CDR3 extends over 15 amino acids. V lost 0 bases, J lost 5 bases, and 13 bases lay in between. CDR3 DNA (partial): TGTGCCAGCTCACCACCGAACAGATATACATATGGC. Its translation: CASSPPNRYTYG. The CDR3 reads in full as CASSPPNRYTYGYTF.

A remark on this clone: The CDR3 end falls 3 residues outside the read, so it is completed with the germline J gene. The J gene is TRBJ1-6, the V gene TRBV5-6, with D maybe TRBD1 (6 bases). The CDR3 totals 15 residues. Germline V gene sequence: CDR1 SGHDT, CDR2 YYEEEE. V was cut by 2 bases and J by 6 bases, with 12 bases left in between. CDR3 DNA (partial): TGTGCCAGCAGCTTACCGACAGGACGTAATTCACCC. It specifies CASSLPTGRNSP. The entire CDR3 protein reads CASSLPTGRNSPLHF.

Comments on this clone: The CDR3 end lies 3 residues beyond the end of the read and is filled in from the germline J gene. The V gene is TRBV6-2 or TRBV6-3, the J gene TRBJ1-1; D perhaps matches TRBD1 (6 bases). This CDR3 is 14 amino acids long. Trimming removed 7 bases from V and 0 bases from J, with 12 bases in between. CDR1 and CDR2 from the germline V gene are MNHEY and SVGEGT. CDR3 protein: CASTLGGLNTEAFF. The sequenced part of the CDR3 DNA is TGTGCCAGCACCCTTGGGGGCCTGAACACTGAA.